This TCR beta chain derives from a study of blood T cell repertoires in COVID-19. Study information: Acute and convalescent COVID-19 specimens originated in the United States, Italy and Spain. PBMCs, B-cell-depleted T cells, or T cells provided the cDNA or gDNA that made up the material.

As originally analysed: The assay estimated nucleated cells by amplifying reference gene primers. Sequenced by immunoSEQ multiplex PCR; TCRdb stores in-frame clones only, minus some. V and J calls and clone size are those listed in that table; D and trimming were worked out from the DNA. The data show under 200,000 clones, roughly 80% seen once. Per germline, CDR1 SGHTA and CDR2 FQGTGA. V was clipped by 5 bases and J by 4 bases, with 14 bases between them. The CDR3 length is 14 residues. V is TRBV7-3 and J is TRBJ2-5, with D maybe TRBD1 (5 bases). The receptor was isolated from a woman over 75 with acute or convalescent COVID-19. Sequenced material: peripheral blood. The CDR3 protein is CASSPTGHGETQYF. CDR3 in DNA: TGTGCCAGCAGCCCGACTGGACATGGAGAGACCCAGTACTTC.